The rows below give T cell receptor beta chains drawn from one sample of a study of identifying expanded T cells in peripheral blood. Assay: immunoSEQ multiplex PCR; the TCRdb copy retains only in-frame clones and omits some. The sample lists approximately 100,000 clones, approximately 90% seen once, with about 8.6% in the top ten. Sequences were obtained from blood. Receptor source: a person between 18 and 69 years old in good health. Each CDR3 is given with its conserved first and last residue.

J: TRBJ2-7; V: TRBV18; CDR3: CASSSGQERVYEQYF
J: TRBJ1-5; V: TRBV28; CDR3: CASTPGNQPQHF
J: TRBJ2-1; V: TRBV6-1; CDR3: CASSELTNGLNNEQFF
J: TRBJ1-1; V: TRBV11-3; CDR3: CASSGGTLNTEAFF
J: TRBJ1-1; V: TRBV18; CDR3: CASSPRGAGANTEAFF
J: TRBJ2-5; V: TRBV28; CDR3: CASSLGTSGGQETQYF
J: TRBJ1-4; V: TRBV4-3; CDR3: CASSQNRGAYEKLFF
J: TRBJ2-7; V: TRBV5-1; CDR3: CASSLRWTGNVEQYF
J: TRBJ2-1; V: TRBV7-9; CDR3: CASSGGGSTSGMNNEQFF
J: TRBJ1-3; V: TRBV7-2; CDR3: CASSLGRDTIYF
J: TRBJ1-6; V: TRBV30; CDR3: CAWRVSPLHF
J: TRBJ2-2; V: TRBV11-2; CDR3: CASSTRPLNTGELFF
J: TRBJ2-3; V: TRBV27; CDR3: CASSLSLRADTQYF
J: TRBJ2-3; V: TRBV5-6; CDR3: CASSLKLGSSTDTQYF
J: TRBJ1-2; V: TRBV5-1; CDR3: CASSLNSLTGYTF
J: TRBJ1-5; V: TRBV4-1; CDR3: CASSQALTRGSNQPQHF
J: TRBJ1-6; V: TRBV7-2; CDR3: CASSLQEVYNSPLHF
J: TRBJ2-2; V: TRBV28; CDR3: CASILGQLNTGELFF
J: TRBJ1-5; V: TRBV28; CDR3: CASSLPKAQNQPQHF
J: TRBJ2-3; V: TRBV7-9; CDR3: CASSFRDRVTDTQYF
J: TRBJ1-5; V: TRBV7-9; CDR3: CASSPDRAQPQHF
J: TRBJ1-2; V: TRBV19; CDR3: CASSIERRGFTF
J: TRBJ2-7; V: TRBV4-1; CDR3: CASSQAGMSSGSSSSYEQYF
J: TRBJ1-2; V: TRBV5-1; CDR3: CASSSMLSDGYTF
J: TRBJ2-5; V: TRBV5-5; CDR3: CASSWQGQGGGETQYF
J: TRBJ1-1; V: TRBV12-5; CDR3: CASGFKQGARFTEAFF
J: TRBJ1-2; V: TRBV7-9; CDR3: CASSLGTGTLYGYTF
J: TRBJ1-1; V: TRBV7-8; CDR3: CASSLIRGWVNTEAFF
J: TRBJ1-1; V: TRBV7-6; CDR3: CASSSFKDTEAFF
J: TRBJ2-5; V: TRBV10-3; CDR3: CAINGRSQSPETQYF
J: TRBJ1-5; V: TRBV5-5; CDR3: CASSHSGGPQHF
J: TRBJ2-1; V: TRBV18; CDR3: CASSPPGLARNEQFF
J: TRBJ2-5; V: TRBV11-2; CDR3: CASSPPDLETQYF
J: TRBJ1-1; V: TRBV19; CDR3: CASSGTDGLNTEAFF
J: TRBJ2-5; V: TRBV6-1; CDR3: CASSEHRGLTSGRSETQYF
J: TRBJ2-3; V: TRBV5-1; CDR3: CASSERRTGGSDTQYF
J: TRBJ1-5; V: TRBV11-3; CDR3: CASTFKLGDQPQHF
J: TRBJ1-2; V: TRBV6-5; CDR3: CASSYNWEGARGYTF
J: TRBJ1-1; V: TRBV30; CDR3: CAWSAVGTLNTEAFF
J: TRBJ1-2; V: TRBV6-5; CDR3: CASSSQGGGYTF
J: TRBJ2-7; V: TRBV15; CDR3: CATSRGGGGGAVEQYF
J: TRBJ1-2; V: TRBV9; CDR3: CASSLSDGLGSGYTF
J: TRBJ1-5; V: TRBV30; CDR3: CAWSARQGALSNQPQHF